The clone carrying this T cell receptor beta chain has at least ten counts. The antigen remains unidentified. This entry comes from a study of T cells after yellow fever vaccination. Study summary: Preparation of the low-cell-number fractions used SMART-Seq v4 Ultra Low Input.

Overall study results and limits: It was the secondary response that reached its peak faster, day 5 versus 15, but it was weaker.

The CDR3 has 12 residues. Per germline, CDR1 KGHSH and CDR2 LQKENI. Trimming pared 1 base from V and 6 bases from J, leaving 6 bases between. MiXCR, run by TCRdb on the 5' RACE reads, gives a single entry per CDR3 protein. The profile shows roughly 330,000 distinct CDR3 sequences, around 6.8% of them singletons. The chain carries TRBV18 and TRBJ1-1; maybe TRBD1 (5 bases). Source: PBMCs, taken around 45 days after the first yellow fever vaccination. This TCR came from a man aged 18 to 29 who received the YFV17D yellow fever vaccine. CDR3 loop: CASSPRGPEAFF. The CDR3 nucleotides read TGTGCCAGCTCACCACGGGGCCCTGAAGCTTTCTTT.